Below are 22 T cell receptor beta chains sequenced from a single sample in a study of blood T cell repertoires in COVID-19. Assay used: immunoSEQ multiplex PCR; TCRdb lists only in-frame clones, some missing. The table has hundreds of thousands of clones, roughly 87% seen once. The sequencing input was PBMCs or T cells enriched from blood (not recorded which). The receptors here all came from a woman younger than 45 who had recovered from COVID-19.

J is TRBJ2-3 and V is TRBV19; D is unclear. The CDR3 covers 15 residues. Germline CDR1 and CDR2: LNHDA and SQIVND (reference sequence). V was pared by 0 bases and J by 0 bases, with 7 bases between. In nucleotides, the CDR3 is TGTGCCAGTAGTATAGAGGCCCTTAGCACAGATACGCAGTATTTT. Its translation is CASSIEALSTDTQYF.

The V and J genes are TRBV30 and TRBJ2-3; TRBD1 might be the D (5 bases). Germline V lookup: CDR1 GTSNPN, CDR2 SVGIG (reference sequence). CDR3 length: 15 residues. Between the trimmed V and J ends, which lost 0 bases and 1 base, there was a span of 11 bases. CDR3 in DNA: TGTGCCTGGAGTGTGCAGGGCGGTGGCACAGATACGCAGTATTTT. Translated, it gives CAWSVQGGGTDTQYF.

This rearrangement joins TRBV29-1 to TRBJ2-1; TRBD2 agrees at 14 bases. Germline V gene sequence: CDR1 SQVTM, CDR2 ANQGSEA. There are 15 residues in the CDR3. V lost 3 bases, J lost 4 bases, and 2 bases stayed unmatched. DNA for the CDR3: TGCAGCGTTGAGGGACTAGCGGGAGCGTACAATGAGCAGTTCTTC. It specifies CSVEGLAGAYNEQFF.

A few counts support this clone. This chain connects TRBV19 to TRBJ1-1; no definite D call. V was trimmed by 0 bases and J by 5 bases, leaving 13 bases between them. CDR1 is LNHDA, CDR2 SQIVND, per germline (reference sequence). The CDR3 consists of 15 residues. The DNA of the CDR3 is TGTGCCAGTAGTATAGACCCCGGGAAGGGAACTGAAGCTTTCTTT. Protein product: CASSIDPGKGTEAFF.

The table lists this clone with a count of one. The chain carries TRBV11-2 and TRBJ2-3; 7 bases line up with TRBD2. This CDR3 is built from 13 residues. In germline, CDR1 is SGHAT, CDR2 FQNNGV. V trimming: 2 bases; J trimming: 4 bases; junction bases outside the gene matches: 0. CDR3 coding DNA: TGTGCCAGCAGCTTACGGGGGGCAGATACGCAGTATTTT. Amino acid sequence: CASSLRGADTQYF.

The chain carries TRBV5-1 and TRBJ1-1, with D hard to call. CDR3 length: 14 residues. The germline V and J ends were trimmed by 3 bases and 4 bases, with 13 bases remaining between them. CDR1 SGHRS and CDR2 YFSETQ come from the germline V gene. The CDR3 sequence is CASSWLEGGTEAFF. In DNA form, the CDR3 reads TGCGCCAGCAGCTGGCTGGAGGGAGGCACTGAAGCTTTCTTT.

This clone was seen a single time. The rearrangement links TRBV28 to TRBJ1-2; no definite D call. Germline CDR1 MDHEN, CDR2 SYDVKM. The germline V and J ends were trimmed by 10 bases and 4 bases, with 19 bases remaining between them. The CDR3 extends over 14 amino acids. As DNA, the CDR3 is TGTGCCACCTATGGACGGGCGGGGTCCTATGGCTACACCTTC. Protein product: CATYGRAGSYGYTF.

The chain uses TRBV7-9 and TRBJ2-7; TRBD1 might be the D (5 bases). Germline CDR1 and CDR2: SEHNR and FQNEAQ (reference sequence). CDR3 length: 16 amino acids. With 1 base removed from V and 0 bases from J, the gap between germline ends came to 13 bases. The CDR3 DNA is TGTGCCAGCAGCTTAGATGTAGGGGTCAGCTCCTACGAGCAGTACTTC. Translated: CASSLDVGVSSYEQYF.

A remark on this clone: A much larger clonotype is one base distant, so this may be a read error. The gene calls are TRBV5-4 and TRBJ2-7, with 13 bases aligning to TRBD2. This CDR3 region has 15 residues. V lost 0 bases, J lost 3 bases, and 0 bases stayed unmatched. Germline V gives CDR1 SGHNT, CDR2 YYREEE (reference sequence). The CDR3 DNA reads as TGTGCCAGCAGCTTGGGGACTAGCGGGGGCTACGAGCAGTACTTC. This sequence encodes CASSLGTSGGYEQYF.

This chain uses TRBV6-2 or TRBV6-3 with TRBJ1-5, with a tentative D call TRBD1 (5 bases). The CDR3 spans 13 residues. Germline CDR1 and CDR2: MNHEY and SVGEGT. The V end lost 6 bases, the J end lost 6 bases, and 12 bases lay between the germline ends. The DNA of the CDR3 is TGTGCCAGCAGCCGCAGGGCAGGTCAGCCCCAGCATTTT. It specifies CASSRRAGQPQHF.

The table lists this clone with a few counts. The chain uses TRBV18 and TRBJ2-5; 8 bases match TRBD1. J lost 3 bases, V lost 3 bases, and 3 bases had no gene match. Germline V CDR1 and CDR2: KGHSH, LQKENI. CDR3 length: 14 amino acids. The chain's CDR3 is CASSPETGEETQYF. CDR3 nucleotide sequence: TGTGCCAGCTCACCCGAGACAGGGGAAGAGACCCAGTACTTC.

V is TRBV30 and J is TRBJ1-5; no clear D. V was trimmed by 1 base and J by 3 bases, leaving 10 bases between them. Germline V gene data show CDR1 as GTSNPN and CDR2 as SVGIG (reference sequence). The CDR3 has 14 residues. Written as DNA, the CDR3 is TGTGCCTGGAGTGATCGGGGATACAATCAGCCCCAGCATTTT. Encoded protein: CAWSDRGYNQPQHF.

This clone was seen once. This chain uses TRBV18 with TRBJ1-1; 12 positions match TRBD1. With V trimmed by 4 bases and J by 0 bases, 15 bases remained unmatched. Germline V CDR1 and CDR2: KGHSH, LQKENI. The length of the CDR3 is 20 residues. CDR3 amino acids: CASSLLKLSGTGGLNTEAFF. For the CDR3, the DNA is TGTGCCAGCTCACTTCTTAAACTTTCCGGGACAGGGGGCTTGAACACTGAAGCTTTCTTT. Looking up the rest from reference TRBV18 and TRBJ1-1 gives the full variable domain: NAGVMQNPRHLVRRRGQEARLRCSPMKGHSHVYWYRQLPEEGLKFMVYLQKENIIDESGMPKERFSAEFPKEGPSILRIQQVVRGDSAAYFCASSLLKLSGTGGLNTEAFFGQGTRLTVV.

The V call is TRBV5-1, the J call TRBJ1-2, with D possibly being TRBD1 (5 bases). With 4 bases removed from V and 0 bases from J, the gap between germline ends came to 10 bases. Looked up from germline, CDR1 is SGHRS and CDR2 is YFSETQ. The CDR3 loop spans 14 amino acids. The DNA for the CDR3 is TGCGCCAGCAGCCCGGGACTGACTAACTATGGCTACACCTTC. Protein sequence: CASSPGLTNYGYTF. The complete variable domain, with remaining parts taken from reference TRBV5-1 and TRBJ1-2, reads KAGVTQTPRYLIKTRGQQVTLSCSPISGHRSVSWYQQTPGQGLQFLFEYFSETQRNKGNFPGRFSGRQFSNSRSEMNVSTLELGDSALYLCASSPGLTNYGYTFGSGTRLTVV.

This chain links TRBV7-2 with TRBJ2-1; 8 bases agree with TRBD1. Trimming cost V 6 bases and J 6 bases; bases outside gene matches: 1. Germline CDR1 reads SGHTA; CDR2 reads FQGNSA. This CDR3 spans 12 amino acids. CDR3 nucleotides: TGTGCCAGCAGACAGGGGGGCAATGAGCAGTTCTTC. Translating it yields CASRQGGNEQFF.

The genes are TRBV28 and TRBJ1-1; D unclear. Looked up from germline, CDR1 is MDHEN and CDR2 is SYDVKM. The length of the CDR3 is 14 residues. Deletions cut 2 bases from V and 8 bases from J, with 15 bases between. The CDR3 protein is CASSLHGGKQEAFF. The CDR3, as DNA: TGTGCCAGCAGTTTACACGGCGGGAAGCAAGAAGCTTTCTTT. Based on the CDR3 plus reference TRBV28 and TRBJ1-1, the full variable domain is DVKVTQSSRYLVKRTGEKVFLECVQDMDHENMFWYRQDPGLGLRLIYFSYDVKMKEKGDIPEGYSVSREKKERFSLILESASTNQTSMYLCASSLHGGKQEAFFGQGTRLTVV.

CDR3 coding DNA: TGTGCCAGCAGCTTACGGACAGGGAATGAAAAACTGTTTTTT. Protein: CASSLRTGNEKLFF. The chain has TRBV7-9 and TRBJ1-4; 8 nucleotides align to TRBD1. V dropped 2 bases and J dropped 5; count of bases not matched to a gene: 1. This CDR3 is 14 amino acids long. Germline-derived CDR1 and CDR2 are SEHNR and FQNEAQ (reference sequence).

This clone was detected only once. This rearrangement joins TRBV12-3 or TRBV12-4 to TRBJ1-2, with D maybe TRBD1 (6 bases). The ends were cut back, 3 bases at V and 8 bases at J, with 13 bases in the middle. The CDR3 spans 13 residues. The CDR3 nucleotides read TGTGCCAGCAGTTTGAGGGGGGGCGGCGGCTACACCTTC. Encoded protein: CASSLRGGGGYTF.

The CDR3 coding sequence is TGTGCCAGCAGCATTACTAGCGGGGGAGTCTACGAGCAGTACTTC. Translation gives CASSITSGGVYEQYF. The chain couples TRBV11-2 to TRBJ2-7; 11 nucleotides match TRBD2. Germline CDR1 reads SGHAT; CDR2 reads FQNNGV. The CDR3 consists of 15 residues. J was trimmed by 3 bases and V by 5 bases; bases with no gene match: 6.

This chain joins TRBV6-5 and TRBJ1-4; 8 nucleotides match TRBD1. The CDR3 has 14 residues. V lost 7 bases to trimming and J lost 6 bases; unmatched junction nucleotides: 7. Per germline, CDR1 MNHEY and CDR2 SVGAGI. The CDR3 loop is CASKPDRGHEKLFF. DNA of the CDR3: TGTGCCAGCAAACCCGACAGGGGTCATGAAAAACTGTTTTTT.

This chain links TRBV6-2 or TRBV6-3 with TRBJ1-2; the D gene is possibly TRBD1 (5 bases). The CDR3 has 13 residues. V lost 6 bases to trimming and J lost 1 base, with 9 bases between them. From germline, CDR1 is MNHEY and CDR2 SVGEGT. CDR3 loop: CASSRGGNYGYTF. In DNA form, the CDR3 reads TGTGCCAGCAGCCGCGGGGGTAACTATGGCTACACCTTC.

The chain carries TRBV19 and TRBJ1-1, with D possibly being TRBD1 (5 bases). V dropped 0 bases and J dropped 3 bases, with 14 bases sitting between them. The V gene's germline CDR1 is LNHDA and CDR2 SQIVND (reference sequence). The CDR3 loop spans 16 amino acids. CDR3 DNA sequence: TGTGCCAGTAGTATAGATCCCCGGGGGTCATACACTGAAGCTTTCTTT. This gives the protein CASSIDPRGSYTEAFF.